The rows below give T cell receptor beta chains drawn from one sample of a study of post-analysis software for immune sequencing data. MiXCR was run by TCRdb on the PCR reads, yielding one entry per CDR3 protein. Of hundreds of thousands of distinct CDR3 sequences listed, roughly 58% are singletons. The sample was blood. Receptor source: a girl aged 10 to 17 with multiple sclerosis. Both conserved end residues are part of each CDR3. D genes are given only for firm matches. Rows may omit the clone size; those that give it use once, few, many or a size class.

d_gene: .; v_gene: TRBV12-5; j_gene: TRBJ1-2; abundance: .; CDR3aa: CASGLVYGYTF; CDR3nt: TGCGCTAGTGGTTTGGTTTATGGCTACACCTTC
d_gene: TRBD2; v_gene: TRBV29-1; j_gene: TRBJ2-1; abundance: few; CDR3aa: CSVPGTNVYNEQFF; CDR3nt: TGCAGCGTGCCCGGGACTAACGTCTACAATGAGCAGTTCTTC
d_gene: .; v_gene: TRBV21-1; j_gene: TRBJ1-2; abundance: .; CDR3aa: CASSKGTGLGYTF; CDR3nt: TGTGCCAGCAGCAAAGGGACAGGGCTTGGCTACACCTTC
d_gene: TRBD1; v_gene: TRBV5-6; j_gene: TRBJ2-3; abundance: .; CDR3aa: CASSPSQGLDTQYF; CDR3nt: TGTGCCAGCAGCCCGTCACAGGGGTTGGATACGCAGTATTTT
d_gene: TRBD1; v_gene: TRBV12-3/TRBV12-4; j_gene: TRBJ2-3; abundance: .; CDR3aa: CASQHEGGQGDTQYF; CDR3nt: TGTGCCAGCCAGCATGAGGGGGGACAGGGAGATACGCAGTATTTT
d_gene: .; v_gene: TRBV3-1; j_gene: TRBJ1-2; abundance: once; CDR3aa: CASSQEVLKGTGYTF; CDR3nt: TGTGCCAGCAGCCAAGAGGTGTTGAAAGGAACTGGCTACACCTTC
d_gene: .; v_gene: TRBV6-6; j_gene: TRBJ2-7; abundance: few; CDR3aa: CASSYVIWGREQYF; CDR3nt: TGTGCCAGCAGTTACGTGATCTGGGGGCGCGAGCAGTACTTC
d_gene: .; v_gene: TRBV7-2; j_gene: TRBJ2-7; abundance: few; CDR3aa: CASSLGPNSYEQYF; CDR3nt: TGTGCCAGCAGCTTAGGACCGAATTCCTACGAGCAGTACTTC
d_gene: TRBD1; v_gene: TRBV5-1; j_gene: TRBJ1-2; abundance: .; CDR3aa: CASSSGTGKSGSGYTF; CDR3nt: TGCGCCAGCAGCTCGGGGACAGGGAAATCGGGCAGTGGCTACACCTTC
d_gene: .; v_gene: TRBV20-1; j_gene: TRBJ2-4; abundance: .; CDR3aa: CSATVGGQNIQYF; CDR3nt: TGCAGTGCAACCGTCGGGGGGCAAAACATTCAGTACTTC
d_gene: TRBD2; v_gene: TRBV12-3/TRBV12-4; j_gene: TRBJ2-7; abundance: .; CDR3aa: CASSPRTSARITYEQYF; CDR3nt: TGTGCCAGCAGTCCGAGGACTAGCGCACGGATTACCTACGAGCAGTACTTC
d_gene: TRBD1; v_gene: TRBV7-3; j_gene: TRBJ2-1; abundance: .; CDR3aa: CASSPQQGPLQFF; CDR3nt: TGTGCCAGCAGTCCTCAACAGGGGCCATTGCAGTTCTTC
d_gene: .; v_gene: TRBV12-3/TRBV12-4; j_gene: TRBJ2-1; abundance: once; CDR3aa: CASSFSPGLYEQFF; CDR3nt: TGTGCCAGCAGTTTCTCTCCGGGGCTCTATGAGCAGTTCTTC
d_gene: .; v_gene: TRBV3-1; j_gene: TRBJ2-4; abundance: .; CDR3aa: CASSQPGLFFQYF; CDR3nt: TGTGCCAGCAGCCAACCGGGACTTTTTTTTCAGTACTTC
d_gene: TRBD2; v_gene: TRBV29-1; j_gene: TRBJ2-5; abundance: .; CDR3aa: CSVREFQETQYF; CDR3nt: TGCAGCGTGCGGGAGTTCCAAGAGACCCAGTACTTC
d_gene: TRBD2; v_gene: TRBV9; j_gene: TRBJ2-3; abundance: few; CDR3aa: CASSVGASGIIDTQYF; CDR3nt: TGTGCCAGCAGCGTAGGAGCTAGCGGGATCATTGATACGCAGTATTTT